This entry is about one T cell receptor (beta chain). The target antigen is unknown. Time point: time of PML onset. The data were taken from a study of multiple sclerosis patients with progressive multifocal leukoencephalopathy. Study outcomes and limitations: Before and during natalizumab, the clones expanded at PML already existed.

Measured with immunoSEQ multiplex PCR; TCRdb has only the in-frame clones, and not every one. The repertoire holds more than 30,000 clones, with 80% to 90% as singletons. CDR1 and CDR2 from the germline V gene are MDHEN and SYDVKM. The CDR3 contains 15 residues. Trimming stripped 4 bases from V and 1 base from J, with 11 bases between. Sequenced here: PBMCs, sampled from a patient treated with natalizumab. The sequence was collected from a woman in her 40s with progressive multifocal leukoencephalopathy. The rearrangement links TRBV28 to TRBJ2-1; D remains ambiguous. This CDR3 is CASSSGWESYNEQFF. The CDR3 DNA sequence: TGTGCCAGCAGTTCCGGATGGGAATCCTACAATGAGCAGTTCTTC.